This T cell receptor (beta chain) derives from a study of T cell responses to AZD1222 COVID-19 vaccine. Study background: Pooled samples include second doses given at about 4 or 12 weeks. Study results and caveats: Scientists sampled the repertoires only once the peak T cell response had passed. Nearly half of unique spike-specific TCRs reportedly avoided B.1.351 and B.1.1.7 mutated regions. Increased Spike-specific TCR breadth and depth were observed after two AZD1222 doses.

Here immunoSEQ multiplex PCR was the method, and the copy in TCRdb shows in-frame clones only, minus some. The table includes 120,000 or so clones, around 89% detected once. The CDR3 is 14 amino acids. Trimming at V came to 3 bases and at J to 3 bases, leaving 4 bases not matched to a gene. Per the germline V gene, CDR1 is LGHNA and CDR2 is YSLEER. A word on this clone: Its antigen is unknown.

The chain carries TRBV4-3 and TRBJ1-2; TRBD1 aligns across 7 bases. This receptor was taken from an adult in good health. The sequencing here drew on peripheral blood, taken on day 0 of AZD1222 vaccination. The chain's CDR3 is CASSHRTGDYGYTF. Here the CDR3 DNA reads TGCGCCAGCAGCCACCGGACAGGCGACTATGGCTACACCTTC.